Included here is one TCR beta chain sequence, with context. Sequenced by immunoSEQ multiplex PCR; TCRdb stores in-frame clones only, minus some. The table lists nearly 70,000 clones, approximately 92% of them singletons. The V gene lost 3 bases and the J gene lost 5 bases, with 13 bases spanning the gap. Germline V gene sequence: CDR1 MNHEY, CDR2 SMNVEV (reference sequence). This CDR3 is 15 amino acids long. This chain links TRBV27 with TRBJ1-4, with D possibly being TRBD1 (5 bases). The receptor was derived from a man between 35 and 55 years old with rheumatoid arthritis. What was sequenced was PBMCs. The CDR3 coding sequence is TGTGCCAGCAGTTTTACCGGGACGAGGAATGAAAAACTGTTTTTT. It codes for CASSFTGTRNEKLFF. The full variable domain, its missing parts supplied by reference TRBV27 and TRBJ1-4, is EAQVTQNPRYLITVTGKKLTVTCSQNMNHEYMSWYRQDPGLGLRQIYYSMNVEVTDKGDVPEGYKVSRKEKRNFPLILESPSPNQTSLYFCASSFTGTRNEKLFFGSGTQLSVL.